This T cell receptor (beta chain) is drawn from a study of PD-1 blockade in mismatch repair-deficient tumors. Study-level information: Enrolled about 2013-2016, patients had progressing, pretreated mismatch repair-deficient cancers of about twelve types. Regarding the study as a whole: Tumor-resident clones, often absent from pretreatment blood, expanded after pembrolizumab and then contracted.

PCR or immunohistochemistry showed mismatch repair deficiency in every enrolled patient. TCR sequencing covered a few patients who responded to pembrolizumab. Assay used: immunoSEQ multiplex PCR; TCRdb lists only in-frame clones, some missing. Of around 100,000 clones in the sample, 70% to 85% were seen once. V was cut by 1 base and J by 4 bases, with 14 bases left in between. Germline CDR1 reads SGHDT; CDR2 reads YYEEEE. The CDR3 is 15 residues long. In regard to this clone: The antigen remains undetermined.

The sample here was peripheral blood, taken roughly 35 weeks after starting pembrolizumab. The rearrangement links TRBV5-6 to TRBJ1-2; maybe TRBD1 (6 bases). This TCR derives from an adult with mismatch repair-deficient cancer. The CDR3, as DNA: TGTGCCAGCAGCTTGCCAGGGGCCCCCCCCTATGGCTACACCTTC. Protein: CASSLPGAPPYGYTF.